This T cell receptor (beta chain) was retrieved from a study of siplizumab effects on memory and regulatory T cells. Broader study findings: Roughly 80-97% of proliferating CD4+ or CD8+ clones lacked an assignable naive or memory phenotype.

To note about this clone: Its specificity is not known.

Germline V gives CDR1 SGHRS, CDR2 YFSETQ. The CDR3 spans 15 residues. V shed 0 bases and J shed 5 bases, with 11 bases lying between them. Repertoires were generated with immunoSEQ multiplex PCR, while TCRdb's copy carries only in-frame clones and drops some. There are around 100,000 clones in the sample; roughly nine tenths occur only once, and 0.65% to 0.8% lies in the top ten. The rearrangement joins TRBV5-1 to TRBJ2-2; tentatively, D is TRBD1 (5 bases). This sequence was found in a human donor in good health. Sequencing input: Tregs sorted from blood. The CDR3 protein is CASSLVQGLTGELFF. The CDR3 DNA reads TGCGCCAGCAGCTTGGTTCAGGGTTTAACCGGGGAGCTGTTTTTT.